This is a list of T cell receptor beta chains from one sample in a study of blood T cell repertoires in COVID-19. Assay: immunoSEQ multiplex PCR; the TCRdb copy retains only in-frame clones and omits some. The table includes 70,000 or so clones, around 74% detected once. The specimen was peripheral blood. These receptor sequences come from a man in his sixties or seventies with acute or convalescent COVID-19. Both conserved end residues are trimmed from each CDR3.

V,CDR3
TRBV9,ASSVGTSGIQETQY
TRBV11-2,ASSAQLPANTGELF
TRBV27,ASSLNAGARQPQH
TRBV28,ASSLPPQGQPQH
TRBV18,ASSPGQYNEQF
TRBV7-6,ASSLDRAEAF
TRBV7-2,ASSLGSPNTEAF
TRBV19,ASSPRGEGAAYNEQF
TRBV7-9,ASSQQGGQPQH
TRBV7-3,ASSSTGMGTDTQY
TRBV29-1,SGSQGVQETQY
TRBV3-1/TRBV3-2,ASSRRDRGGTEAF
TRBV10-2,ASSEGGLYGYT